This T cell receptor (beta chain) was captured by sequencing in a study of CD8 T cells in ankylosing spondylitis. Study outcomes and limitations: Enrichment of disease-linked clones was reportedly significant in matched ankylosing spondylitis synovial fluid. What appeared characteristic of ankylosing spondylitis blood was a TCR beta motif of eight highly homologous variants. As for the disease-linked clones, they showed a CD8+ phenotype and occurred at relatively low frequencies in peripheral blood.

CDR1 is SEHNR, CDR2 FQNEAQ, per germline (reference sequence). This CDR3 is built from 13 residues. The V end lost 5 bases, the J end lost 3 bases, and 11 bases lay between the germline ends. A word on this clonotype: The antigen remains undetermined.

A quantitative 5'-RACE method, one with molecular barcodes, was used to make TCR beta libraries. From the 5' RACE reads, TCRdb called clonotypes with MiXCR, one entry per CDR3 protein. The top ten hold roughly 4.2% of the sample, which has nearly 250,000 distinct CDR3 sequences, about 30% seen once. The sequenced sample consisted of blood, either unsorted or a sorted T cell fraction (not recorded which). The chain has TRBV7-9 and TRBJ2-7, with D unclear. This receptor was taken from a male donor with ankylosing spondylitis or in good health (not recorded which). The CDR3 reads CASSPIGLYEQYF. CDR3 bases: TGTGCCAGCAGCCCCATAGGCCTCTACGAGCAGTACTTC.